These T cell receptor beta chains were read from a single sample in a study of T cell repertoires in cytomegalovirus infection. One entry per CDR3 protein results from TCRdb running MiXCR on the reads. The sample records fewer than 850,000 distinct CDR3 sequences, just under 30% being singletons. For these TCRs, the target antigens are not known. The material sequenced was cultured CD8+ T cells from PBMCs, taken from culture after CMV antigen stimulation. These receptor sequences come from a human donor in good health (CMV status not recorded). Some clones in this sample may be carry-over from other donors' samples. Both conserved end residues are part of each CDR3. The D gene is left open where the match is weak. Clone size, where shown, is once, few, many, or a class for clones that have expanded.

D | J | V | size | CDR3 | DNA
NA | TRBJ1-1 | TRBV6-6 | few | CASSYSIADVGTPLWENTEAFF | TGTGCCAGCAGTTACTCGATAGCCGACGTTGGGACTCCCTTGTGGGAGAACACTGAAGCTTTCTTT
TRBD1 | TRBJ1-5 | TRBV6-1 | few | CASSEEGAYSNQPQHF | TGTGCCAGCAGTGAAGAGGGGGCTTATAGCAATCAGCCCCAGCATTTT
TRBD2 | TRBJ2-1 | TRBV6-6 | once | CASSYSTSGLEQFF | TGTGCCAGCAGTTATAGCACTAGCGGTCTGGAGCAGTTCTTC
NA | TRBJ1-5 | TRBV20-1 | few | CSARGRDGGNQPQHF | TGCAGTGCTAGAGGCCGGGACGGGGGCAATCAGCCCCAGCATTTT
TRBD2 | TRBJ2-1 | TRBV7-8 | NA | CASSSPGTSGHNEQFF | TGTGCCAGCAGCTCCCCGGGGACTAGCGGCCACAATGAGCAGTTCTTC
TRBD2 | TRBJ2-3 | TRBV19 | NA | CASSIRSGEYTDTQYF | TGTGCCAGTAGTATTAGGAGCGGGGAGTACACAGATACGCAGTATTTT
NA | TRBJ1-2 | TRBV6-5 | once | CASTLAGSGNYGYTF | TGTGCCAGCACCCTGGCCGGGTCGGGGAACTATGGCTACACCTTC
NA | TRBJ2-5 | TRBV24-1 | many | CATSDLEGARETQYF | TGTGCCACCAGTGACCTTGAGGGTGCCAGGGAGACCCAGTACTTC
NA | TRBJ1-2 | TRBV19 | NA | CASSIGKSRHGYTF | TGTGCCAGTAGTATCGGAAAGTCCCGGCATGGCTACACCTTC
TRBD1 | TRBJ1-2 | TRBV28 | few | CASSPTGTVYGYTF | TGTGCCAGCAGTCCTACCGGGACAGTCTATGGCTACACCTTC
TRBD1 | TRBJ2-7 | TRBV6-5 | once | CASSPARTGNEQYF | TGTGCCAGCAGCCCCGCAAGGACAGGGAACGAGCAGTACTTC
TRBD2 | TRBJ2-2 | TRBV7-6 | NA | CASSSPGLAGTGELFF | TGTGCCAGCAGCTCTCCGGGACTAGCGGGCACCGGGGAGCTGTTTTTT
TRBD1 | TRBJ2-7 | TRBV6-1 | few | CASSPPIGGTGIYEQYF | TGTGCCAGCAGTCCGCCCATTGGGGGGACAGGGATCTACGAGCAGTACTTC
NA | TRBJ2-7 | TRBV5-8 | few | CASTSRNTYEQYF | TGTGCCAGTACCTCGCGCAATACCTACGAGCAGTACTTC
NA | TRBJ1-5 | TRBV12-3/TRBV12-4 | many | CASSFERLNQPQHF | TGTGCCAGCAGTTTTGAAAGGCTTAATCAGCCCCAGCATTTT
TRBD2 | TRBJ2-3 | TRBV20-1 | NA | CSAKQAGATDTQYF | TGCAGTGCTAAACAAGCGGGGGCCACAGATACGCAGTATTTT
NA | TRBJ1-1 | TRBV7-9 | NA | CASSLGRMGANTEAFF | TGTGCCAGCAGCTTAGGGAGGATGGGAGCGAACACTGAAGCTTTCTTT
NA | TRBJ1-1 | TRBV6-8 | NA | CASSRLPLGTEAFF | TGTGCCAGCAGTAGACTCCCTCTTGGGACTGAAGCTTTCTTT
NA | TRBJ2-3 | TRBV12-3/TRBV12-4 | NA | CASSWTPETQYF | TGTGCCAGCAGTTGGACCCCAGAGACGCAGTATTTT
NA | TRBJ2-3 | TRBV19 | NA | CASSFHSGRTDTQYF | TGTGCCAGTAGTTTCCATAGCGGACGCACAGATACGCAGTATTTT
NA | TRBJ1-5 | TRBV12-3/TRBV12-4 | NA | CASSHDGTYSNQPQHF | TGTGCCAGCAGTCACGACGGCACTTATAGCAATCAGCCCCAGCATTTT
NA | TRBJ2-1 | TRBV29-1 | few | CSVEDQDSSSSYNEQFF | TGCAGCGTTGAAGATCAAGACAGTTCCAGCTCCTACAATGAGCAGTTCTTC
NA | TRBJ1-1 | TRBV27 | few | CASRRGQFYGEAFF | TGTGCCAGCAGGCGAGGACAGTTTTATGGTGAAGCTTTCTTT
TRBD2 | TRBJ2-1 | TRBV9 | NA | CASRGSGANEQFF | TGTGCCAGCAGGGGTAGCGGGGCCAATGAGCAGTTCTTC
NA | TRBJ2-1 | TRBV6-2/TRBV6-3 | few | CASSYEIYNEQFF | TGTGCCAGCAGTTACGAGATCTACAATGAGCAGTTCTTC
TRBD1 | TRBJ2-2 | TRBV2 | NA | CASSGTGASNTGELFF | TGTGCCAGCAGCGGGACAGGGGCCTCGAACACCGGGGAGCTGTTTTTT
NA | TRBJ1-2 | TRBV7-9 | NA | CASSLGQVWDYTF | TGTGCCAGCAGCTTAGGGCAGGTCTGGGACTACACCTTC
TRBD1 | TRBJ1-5 | TRBV10-3 | NA | CAISDLGQGSNQPQHF | TGTGCCATCAGTGACCTTGGACAGGGAAGCAATCAGCCCCAGCATTTT
NA | TRBJ1-4 | TRBV27 | NA | CASSSIQGRANEKLFF | TGTGCCAGCAGTTCGATCCAGGGTAGGGCTAATGAAAAACTGTTTTTT
NA | TRBJ1-3 | TRBV14 | NA | CASSQDTAGNTIYF | TGTGCCAGCAGCCAAGATACTGCTGGAAACACCATATATTTT
NA | TRBJ2-1 | TRBV20-1 | NA | CSAPNRTASRHNEQFF | TGCAGTGCTCCCAATAGGACAGCCAGTAGACACAATGAGCAGTTCTTC
TRBD2 | TRBJ2-7 | TRBV5-6 | NA | CASSPEGGPRDF | TGTGCCAGCAGCCCCGAGGGAGGGCCACGGGACTTC
NA | TRBJ1-5 | TRBV6-6 | NA | CASTGPGAGIQPQHF | TGTGCCAGCACTGGCCCAGGGGCTGGCATTCAGCCCCAGCATTTT
TRBD1 | TRBJ2-4 | TRBV24-1 | NA | CATSEAQGVNIQYF | TGTGCCACCAGTGAGGCACAGGGGGTAAACATTCAGTACTTC
TRBD2 | TRBJ2-3 | TRBV7-6 | NA | CASSYTGGLAATDTQYF | TGTGCCAGCAGCTACACGGGGGGGCTAGCCGCAACAGATACGCAGTATTTT
NA | TRBJ1-2 | TRBV7-6 | NA | CASSLPGDGYTF | TGTGCCAGCAGCTTACCAGGGGATGGCTACACCTTC
NA | TRBJ2-3 | TRBV14 | many | CASSQGGTDTQYF | TGTGCCAGCAGCCAAGGGGGCACAGATACGCAGTATTTT
NA | TRBJ2-5 | TRBV12-3/TRBV12-4 | few | CASSSWDNSETQYF | TGTGCCAGCAGTTCGTGGGACAACTCAGAGACCCAGTACTTC
NA | TRBJ1-1 | TRBV6-4 | NA | CASSVSPGGFTEAFF | TGTGCCAGCAGTGTCTCCCCGGGGGGATTCACTGAAGCTTTCTTT
NA | TRBJ2-1 | TRBV6-5 | few | CASSYSNIRVSFYNEQFF | TGTGCCAGCAGTTACTCGAATATCAGGGTATCGTTCTACAATGAGCAGTTCTTC
TRBD1 | TRBJ2-5 | TRBV7-6 | many | CASSAKGAETQYF | TGTGCCAGCAGCGCTAAGGGGGCTGAGACCCAGTACTTC
TRBD1 | TRBJ1-2 | TRBV7-6 | NA | CASSLGQVGYGYTF | TGTGCCAGCAGCCTCGGACAGGTGGGCTATGGCTACACCTTC